This T cell receptor beta chain was found in a study of T cells in Graves' hyperthyroidism and ophthalmopathy. Study-wide background: At the time of initial diagnosis and before any treatment, peripheral blood was collected.

Points from the study as a whole: Separating ophthalmopathy from stable hyperthyroidism was achieved by a 13 V-J model.

This clonotype has at least ten counts. Its antigen is undetermined. The CDR3 loop spans 14 amino acids. Germline CDR1 and CDR2: MNHNS and SASEGT. The ends were cut back, 5 bases at V and 0 bases at J, with 7 bases in the middle. Uncontrolled infection, other autoimmune disease, pregnancy or lactation excluded patients. TCR beta CDR3 region amplification was performed from RNA transcripts. A first-round RT-PCR of the TCR CDR3 used the HTBI primer set. Via MiXCR, TCRdb re-called the multiplex PCR reads, giving one row per CDR3 protein. Of fewer than 600,000 distinct CDR3 sequences listed, approximately 15% are singletons.

This TCR was recovered from a woman between 18 and 29 years old with Graves' hyperthyroidism. Specimen: blood. The chain recombines TRBV6-1 with TRBJ1-4; no definite D call. The CDR3 nucleotides are TGTGCCAGCAGTTTGGGAGCAACTAATGAAAAACTGTTTTTT. This translates into CASSLGATNEKLFF.